These T cell receptor beta chains were read from a single sample in a study of blood T cell repertoires in COVID-19. This table comes from immunoSEQ multiplex PCR, and its TCRdb copy is limited to in-frame clones, with some not included. The sample shows some 320,000 clones, roughly 86% of them seen only once. Material: peripheral blood. Receptors were obtained from a woman aged 45-59 years who had recovered from COVID-19. Each CDR3 is given with its conserved first and last residue. A D gene is named only where the DNA matches it firmly. Clone size is given for some rows only: seen once, a few or many times, or a class if the clone is expanded.

CDR3 DNA: TGTGCCACCAGCAGAGGGGTCGCGGGGCGGGATCCTGACAATGAGCAGTTCTTC
CDR3 protein: CATSRGVAGRDPDNEQFF
J gene: TRBJ2-1
clone size: once
V gene: TRBV15
D gene: .

CDR3 DNA: TGTGCCAGCTCACCACAGGGGGCCAAGACAGACACTGAAGCTTTCTTT
CDR3 protein: CASSPQGAKTDTEAFF
J gene: TRBJ1-1
clone size: .
V gene: TRBV18
D gene: TRBD1

CDR3 DNA: TGTGCCAGCTCACCATCCACAGGGAGCTCTGGGGCCAACGTCCTGACTTTC
CDR3 protein: CASSPSTGSSGANVLTF
J gene: TRBJ2-6
clone size: .
V gene: TRBV18
D gene: .

CDR3 DNA: TGCGCCAGCAGCCAAGATAGGAGCAGATATGGCTACACCTTC
CDR3 protein: CASSQDRSRYGYTF
J gene: TRBJ1-2
clone size: .
V gene: TRBV4-3
D gene: .

CDR3 DNA: TGTGCCACCAGCAGAGTTGGGGGCCGTAGCACAGATACGCAGTATTTT
CDR3 protein: CATSRVGGRSTDTQYF
J gene: TRBJ2-3
clone size: .
V gene: TRBV15
D gene: .

CDR3 DNA: TGTGCCAGCAGCTTGGCCGGGAGCTCTGGGGCCAACGTCCTGACTTTC
CDR3 protein: CASSLAGSSGANVLTF
J gene: TRBJ2-6
clone size: .
V gene: TRBV5-6
D gene: .

CDR3 DNA: TGTGCCAGCAGCCCGGGGTTGAACACTGAAGCTTTCTTT
CDR3 protein: CASSPGLNTEAFF
J gene: TRBJ1-1
clone size: .
V gene: TRBV7-3
D gene: .

CDR3 DNA: TGTGCCAGCAGCTGGGGACAGGGGACTGGAAACACCATATATTTT
CDR3 protein: CASSWGQGTGNTIYF
J gene: TRBJ1-3
clone size: .
V gene: TRBV7-2
D gene: TRBD1

CDR3 DNA: TGTGCCAGCAGCCAAGGGAACGGGAGGGTGGCTTTCTTT
CDR3 protein: CASSQGNGRVAFF
J gene: TRBJ1-1
clone size: .
V gene: TRBV3-1/TRBV3-2
D gene: .

CDR3 DNA: TGTGCCAGCAGTCCTACAGGGAACTATGGCTACACCTTC
CDR3 protein: CASSPTGNYGYTF
J gene: TRBJ1-2
clone size: few
V gene: TRBV28
D gene: .

CDR3 DNA: TGTGCCGTGAGCACTAGCGGGGGCAATGAGCAGTTCTTC
CDR3 protein: CAVSTSGGNEQFF
J gene: TRBJ2-1
clone size: .
V gene: TRBV10-3
D gene: TRBD2

CDR3 DNA: TGTGCCAGCAGGACCGGGACAGGGTCGGGCTACACCTTC
CDR3 protein: CASRTGTGSGYTF
J gene: TRBJ1-2
clone size: .
V gene: TRBV2
D gene: TRBD1

CDR3 DNA: TGTGCCAGCAGCCAGGGGGGCGCTGAAGCTTTCTTT
CDR3 protein: CASSQGGAEAFF
J gene: TRBJ1-1
clone size: .
V gene: TRBV25-1
D gene: TRBD1

CDR3 DNA: TGTGCCAGCACGCCCGGGGTCCACTACGAGCAGTACTTC
CDR3 protein: CASTPGVHYEQYF
J gene: TRBJ2-7
clone size: .
V gene: TRBV7-2
D gene: .

CDR3 DNA: TGTGCCAGCAGCGGGAACAGGGGCGGTGGCGAGCAGTACTTC
CDR3 protein: CASSGNRGGGEQYF
J gene: TRBJ2-7
clone size: .
V gene: TRBV11-2
D gene: TRBD1

CDR3 DNA: TGTGCCAGTAGTATGACAGGCCCCTACGAGCAGTACTTC
CDR3 protein: CASSMTGPYEQYF
J gene: TRBJ2-7
clone size: .
V gene: TRBV19
D gene: .

CDR3 DNA: TGTGCCTGGAGTCCAGGGTACGAGCAGTACTTC
CDR3 protein: CAWSPGYEQYF
J gene: TRBJ2-7
clone size: .
V gene: TRBV30
D gene: .

CDR3 DNA: TGTGCCAGCAGCTTAGAAGGGAGCTCCTACAATGAGCAGTTCTTC
CDR3 protein: CASSLEGSSYNEQFF
J gene: TRBJ2-1
clone size: .
V gene: TRBV7-2
D gene: .

CDR3 DNA: TGTGCCAGTAGTGCAAGACTTGGTACGACAGGGCGGAGCAGCAATCAGCCCCAGCATTTT
CDR3 protein: CASSARLGTTGRSSNQPQHF
J gene: TRBJ1-5
clone size: .
V gene: TRBV19
D gene: TRBD1

CDR3 DNA: TGTGCCAGCAGCTTTGACAACGGAGGGAAATACGAGCAGTACTTC
CDR3 protein: CASSFDNGGKYEQYF
J gene: TRBJ2-7
clone size: .
V gene: TRBV13
D gene: .

CDR3 DNA: TGTGCCAGCAGTTACATAGATACTTCACCCCTCCACTTT
CDR3 protein: CASSYIDTSPLHF
J gene: TRBJ1-6
clone size: .
V gene: TRBV6-5
D gene: .

CDR3 DNA: TGTGCCAGTAGTATGGGGTTGGGACAGTTGGAGACCCAGTACTTC
CDR3 protein: CASSMGLGQLETQYF
J gene: TRBJ2-5
clone size: .
V gene: TRBV19
D gene: TRBD1

CDR3 DNA: TGTGCCATCAGTCGTACAGGGGCGGAAAAACTGTTTTTT
CDR3 protein: CAISRTGAEKLFF
J gene: TRBJ1-4
clone size: .
V gene: TRBV10-3
D gene: TRBD1

CDR3 DNA: TGTGCCAGCAGTTACTCATGGCGACAGAAGAACACTGAAGCTTTCTTT
CDR3 protein: CASSYSWRQKNTEAFF
J gene: TRBJ1-1
clone size: .
V gene: TRBV6-2/TRBV6-3
D gene: .

CDR3 DNA: TGTGCCAGCAGTTTATTGCCAGGAATTGGAACTGAAGCTTTCTTT
CDR3 protein: CASSLLPGIGTEAFF
J gene: TRBJ1-1
clone size: .
V gene: TRBV28
D gene: .

CDR3 DNA: TGTGCCAGCTCGGAGGGGCGGAACACTGAAGCTTTCTTT
CDR3 protein: CASSEGRNTEAFF
J gene: TRBJ1-1
clone size: few
V gene: TRBV19
D gene: .

CDR3 DNA: TGCAGTGCTAGTCAGGACAGCTTATACACTGAAGCTTTCTTT
CDR3 protein: CSASQDSLYTEAFF
J gene: TRBJ1-1
clone size: .
V gene: TRBV20-1
D gene: .

CDR3 DNA: TGTGCCAGCAGCCTGGCGACAGGTATGAACACTGAAGCTTTCTTT
CDR3 protein: CASSLATGMNTEAFF
J gene: TRBJ1-1
clone size: .
V gene: TRBV5-4
D gene: .

CDR3 DNA: TGCGCCAGCAGTAACAGGGATGGCTCACCCCTCCACTTT
CDR3 protein: CASSNRDGSPLHF
J gene: TRBJ1-6
clone size: .
V gene: TRBV10-2
D gene: .

CDR3 DNA: TGTGCCAGCAGTCTCTCCTTGGGGGGGGGTACAGATACGCAGTATTTT
CDR3 protein: CASSLSLGGGTDTQYF
J gene: TRBJ2-3
clone size: .
V gene: TRBV6-2/TRBV6-3
D gene: TRBD2

CDR3 DNA: TGTGCCAGCTCACCACCCTCGCGGGACCGATTTCAAGAGACCCAGTACTTC
CDR3 protein: CASSPPSRDRFQETQYF
J gene: TRBJ2-5
clone size: few
V gene: TRBV18
D gene: .

CDR3 DNA: TGTGCCAGCAGTTTGGGGCAGGGGAACACTGAAGCTTTCTTT
CDR3 protein: CASSLGQGNTEAFF
J gene: TRBJ1-1
clone size: .
V gene: TRBV6-2/TRBV6-3
D gene: .

CDR3 DNA: TGTGCCAGCAGGCGCCGGGACAGGGCCTACGAGCAGTACTTC
CDR3 protein: CASRRRDRAYEQYF
J gene: TRBJ2-7
clone size: .
V gene: TRBV27
D gene: TRBD1

CDR3 DNA: TGTGCCAGCAACCGGGACAGGGACCAAGAGACCCAGTACTTC
CDR3 protein: CASNRDRDQETQYF
J gene: TRBJ2-5
clone size: .
V gene: TRBV2
D gene: TRBD1

CDR3 DNA: TGTGCCAGCAGCCCTCCGGGACTAGCCCTACTCAATGAGCAGTTCTTC
CDR3 protein: CASSPPGLALLNEQFF
J gene: TRBJ2-1
clone size: once
V gene: TRBV7-9
D gene: TRBD2

CDR3 DNA: TGTGCCAGCAGCTACAACTCCCCGGGCCCTAAGGGGCGAAACATTCAGTACTTC
CDR3 protein: CASSYNSPGPKGRNIQYF
J gene: TRBJ2-4
clone size: .
V gene: TRBV3-1/TRBV3-2
D gene: .